This TCR beta chain was captured in a study of T cells in women clearing cervical HPV infection. On this clone itself: The CDR3 is cut off 3 residues early in the read; its end comes from the germline J gene.

The assay was immunoSEQ multiplex PCR, and TCRdb's table has in-frame clones only and misses some. The ten top clones account for 6.5% to 7.5%, within a sample of 30,000 or so clones. There are 15 residues in the CDR3. Germline V gene data show CDR1 as MDHEN and CDR2 as SYDVKM. V dropped 6 bases and J dropped 8; count of bases not matched to a gene: 11. The sequenced sample was blood buffy coat. The chain recombines TRBV28 with TRBJ1-4, with 8 bases fitting TRBD1. This TCR derives from a woman aged 18 to 69 with a cervical HPV16 infection that either progressed to CIN3+ or cleared (not recorded which). CDR3 DNA, as far as it was read: TGTGCCAGCAGCCGAACCGGGACAGGCGAAGAAAAA. As protein: CASSRTGTGEEK. The CDR3 in full is CASSRTGTGEEKLFF.